This passage covers 16 T cell receptor beta chains from one sample sequenced in a study of shared clonotypes between healthy human individuals (dated by TCRdb to 2018 to 2021). The library was obtained by the immunoSEQ multiplex PCR assay. In TCRdb, the immuneACCESS table is reduced to in-frame sequences with V and J assigned. These tables do not hold every clone; where another copy was compared, an unresolved V gene accounts for under half, and the others remain unexplained. This sample has over 95,000 clones in its table, and around 71% of those were observed once. Clones ranked in the top ten supply roughly 25% of the sample. The sequenced sample consisted of memory CD8+ T cells sorted from blood. The cell subset or site label on this specimen signifies: CD45RO+ cells pooled with CCR7-negative TemRA cells. The receptors stem from a woman aged 25 to 39 in good health.

The V gene is TRBV5-1, the J gene TRBJ2-2; no definite D call. The germline gives CDR1 SGHRS, CDR2 YFSETQ. The CDR3 covers 15 residues. The germline V and J ends were trimmed by 0 bases and 6 bases, with 12 bases remaining between them. The CDR3 is CASSLVSTTPGELFF. CDR3 bases: TGCGCCAGCAGCTTGGTCTCAACGACGCCCGGGGAGCTGTTTTTT.

The V gene is TRBV4-1, the J gene TRBJ1-5, with D hard to call. CDR1 is MGHRA, CDR2 YSYEKL, per germline. This CDR3 has 14 amino acids. Between the trimmed V and J ends, which lost 5 bases and 3 bases, there was a span of 11 bases. CDR3 DNA sequence: TGCGCCAGCAGCTCTGGGCCCTTCAATCAGCCCCAGCATTTT. Amino acid sequence: CASSSGPFNQPQHF.

A few counts support this clone. The V gene is TRBV6-6, the J gene TRBJ2-2, with TRBD1 as a possible D gene (5 bases). CDR1 MNHNY and CDR2 SVGAGI come from the germline V gene (reference sequence). V was pared by 5 bases and J by 3 bases, with 16 bases between. This CDR3 has 16 residues. The CDR3 DNA reads as TGTGCCAGCAGTCCGACCTTCCCAGGGTACACCGGGGAGCTGTTTTTT. It encodes CASSPTFPGYTGELFF.

V gene TRBV27 combines with J gene TRBJ2-2; unclear D gene. V was cut by 5 bases and J by 7 bases, with 8 bases left in between. Germline lookup yields CDR1 MNHEY and CDR2 SMNVEV (reference sequence). There are 12 residues in the CDR3. CDR3: CASSPYFGELFF. In DNA form, the CDR3 reads TGTGCCAGCAGTCCCTATTTCGGGGAGCTGTTTTTT.

This clone was detected only a few times. V is TRBV28 and J is TRBJ1-5; D unresolved. Germline V gene lookup returns CDR1 MDHEN and CDR2 SYDVKM. The CDR3 is 13 amino acids. The V gene lost 2 bases and the J gene lost 5 bases, with 7 bases spanning the gap. The CDR3 reads CASSLGVYQPQHF. As DNA, the CDR3 is TGTGCCAGCAGTTTAGGGGTATATCAGCCCCAGCATTTT.

This rearrangement joins TRBV25-1 to TRBJ1-1; a weak D match, TRBD1 (5 bases). Germline V gene sequence: CDR1 MGHDK, CDR2 SYGVNS. This CDR3 is 13 amino acids long. Between the trimmed V and J ends, which lost 6 bases and 4 bases, there was a span of 12 bases. This CDR3 reads CASRGGEVTEAFF. For the CDR3, the DNA is TGTGCCAGCAGGGGGGGGGAAGTCACTGAAGCTTTCTTT.

The chain links TRBV11-2 to TRBJ2-7; 11 nucleotides line up with TRBD1. J lost 6 bases, V lost 0 bases, and 10 bases had no gene match. The germline V gene encodes CDR1 SGHAT and CDR2 FQNNGV. The CDR3 contains 17 residues. This CDR3 reads CASSLDQWDRGVREQYF. CDR3 DNA: TGTGCCAGCAGCTTAGATCAGTGGGACAGGGGGGTCCGCGAGCAGTACTTC.

The rearrangement links TRBV19 to TRBJ2-7; weak D call: TRBD2 (5 bases). Per germline, CDR1 LNHDA and CDR2 SQIVND (reference sequence). V was clipped by 1 base and J by 1 base, with 8 bases between them. The CDR3 spans 14 residues. CDR3 nucleotide sequence: TGTGCCAGTAGTATAGTTACGGGGTCCTACGAGCAGTACTTC. Translating gives CASSIVTGSYEQYF.

The genes are TRBV28 and TRBJ2-1; TRBD2 might be the D (6 bases). The CDR3 sequence is 17 residues long. The V gene's germline CDR1 is MDHEN and CDR2 SYDVKM. V was clipped by 0 bases and J by 0 bases, with 12 bases between them. CDR3 in DNA: TGTGCCAGCAGTTTATGGTCTAGCGAAAGCTCCTACAATGAGCAGTTCTTC. This sequence encodes CASSLWSSESSYNEQFF.

Notes on this clone: A far larger clone is off by one base, so a read error is likely. Other DNA sequences in the sample encode the same CDR3. V is TRBV4-1 and J is TRBJ1-5, with TRBD1 identical over 8 bases. The V and J ends lost 6 bases and 0 bases, in that order; junction bases with no gene match: 4. Germline V CDR1 and CDR2: MGHRA, YSYEKL. The CDR3 contains 15 residues. The CDR3 reads CASSLTGVSNQPQHF. The CDR3 DNA reads as TGCGCCAGCAGTCTGACAGGGGTTAGCAATCAGCCCCAGCATTTT.

The rearrangement links TRBV5-4 to TRBJ2-5; D possibly matches TRBD1 or TRBD2 (6 bases each). CDR1 and CDR2 (germline): SGHNT, YYREEE (reference sequence). This CDR3 is 15 amino acids long. V lost 5 bases and J 5 bases, leaving 19 bases between the germline ends. As DNA, the CDR3 is TGTGCCAGCAGAACCGGGACCCGAGGGGGGGAGACCCAGTACTTC. This gives the protein CASRTGTRGGETQYF.

This clone came up many times. This sequence joins TRBV28 and TRBJ2-7; perhaps D is TRBD1 or TRBD2 (6 bases each). The CDR3 sequence is 15 residues long. Trimming shortened V by 4 bases and J by 2 bases, and 15 bases separated the two germline ends. The V gene's germline CDR1 is MDHEN and CDR2 SYDVKM. In nucleotides, the CDR3 is TGTGCCAGCAGTTCCAGGAGGGGGGTAACCTACGAGCAGTACTTC. Translating gives CASSSRRGVTYEQYF.

Comment on this clone: The sample has other DNA sequences that encode this CDR3 too. The chain is built from TRBV19 and TRBJ2-7; D perhaps matches TRBD2 (5 bases). Germline lookup yields CDR1 LNHDA and CDR2 SQIVND (reference sequence). This CDR3 comprises 14 residues. The V end lost 3 bases, the J end lost 2 bases, and 11 bases lay between the germline ends. Here the CDR3 reads CASSISGNPYEQYF. CDR3 in DNA: TGTGCCAGTAGTATTTCGGGGAATCCCTACGAGCAGTACTTC.

CDR3 region: CASSPALEKPPHEQFF. The CDR3 DNA sequence: TGTGCCAGCAGCCCAGCCCTGGAGAAGCCTCCCCATGAGCAGTTCTTC. The chain couples TRBV4-2 to TRBJ2-1; D gene ambiguous. Trimming shortened V by 4 bases and J by 8 bases, and 21 bases separated the two germline ends. The CDR3 extends over 16 amino acids. From germline, CDR1 is LGHNA and CDR2 YNFKEQ.

V is TRBV11-2 and J is TRBJ2-2; no clear D gene. Germline assignment: CDR1 SGHAT and CDR2 FQNNGV. V lost 5 bases and J 6 bases, leaving 10 bases between the germline ends. This CDR3 has 13 amino acids. CDR3 residues: CASSTRGAGELFF. DNA of the CDR3: TGTGCCAGCAGCACACGAGGAGCCGGGGAGCTGTTTTTT.

Only a few counts were recorded for this clone. The chain joins TRBV10-2 to TRBJ2-3, with 11 positions matching TRBD2. The V gene end was trimmed by 7 bases and the J gene end by 0 bases; junction bases not matched to a gene: 3. The CDR3 loop spans 15 amino acids. Germline-derived CDR1 and CDR2 are WSHSY and SAAADI. The CDR3 coding sequence is TGCGCCAGCAAGACTAGCGGGGCTAGCACAGATACGCAGTATTTT. This gives the protein CASKTSGASTDTQYF.